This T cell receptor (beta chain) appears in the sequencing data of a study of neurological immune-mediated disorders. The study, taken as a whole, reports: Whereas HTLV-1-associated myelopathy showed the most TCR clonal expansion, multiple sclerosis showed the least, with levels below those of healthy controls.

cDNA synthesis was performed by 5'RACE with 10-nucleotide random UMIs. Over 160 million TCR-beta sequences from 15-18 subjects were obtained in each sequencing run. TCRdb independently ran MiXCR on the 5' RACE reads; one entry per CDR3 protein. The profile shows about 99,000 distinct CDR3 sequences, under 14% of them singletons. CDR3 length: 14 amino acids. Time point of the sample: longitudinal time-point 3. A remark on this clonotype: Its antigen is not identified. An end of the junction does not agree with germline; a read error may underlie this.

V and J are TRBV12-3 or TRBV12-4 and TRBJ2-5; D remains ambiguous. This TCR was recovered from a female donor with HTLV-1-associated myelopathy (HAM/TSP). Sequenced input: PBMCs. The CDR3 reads CASSLSYYQESQYF. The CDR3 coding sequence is TGTGCCAGCAGTTTAAGCTACTACCAAGAGTCCCAGTATTTC.